This T cell receptor (beta chain) was obtained from a study of T cell responses to AZD1222 COVID-19 vaccine. Whole-study context: Second-dose groups at about 4 or about 12 weeks were pooled.

The table came from immunoSEQ multiplex PCR; TCRdb's copy has only in-frame clones and leaves some out. The table includes about 70,000 clones, roughly 85% detected once. About this clone: Antigen: not known.

Study observations and caveats: A mostly white British donor set with more females was recruited, and clonal diversity was possibly underestimated. Reports say nearly half of spike-specific TCRs go after unmutated variant regions.

In germline, CDR1 is MNHEY, CDR2 SVGAGI. Trimming took 7 bases from V and 6 from J; bases not matched to a gene: 9. The CDR3 runs 14 residues. The V gene is TRBV6-5, the J gene TRBJ2-1; 7 nucleotides match TRBD1. The sample here was peripheral blood, taken on day 0 of AZD1222 vaccination. The source of this sequence is an adult in good health. Written as DNA, the CDR3 is TGTGCCAGCACCCTCCCTGGGACAGCCAATGAGCAGTTCTTC. This codes for CASTLPGTANEQFF.